These 32 T cell receptor beta chains originate from one sample sequenced in a study of blood T cells in healthy people across ages. Using a J-beta primer mix together with a sample-barcoded 5' primer, a second PCR was run for roughly 7 to 12 cycles. Each CDR3 protein is one row after TCRdb ran MiXCR on the 5' RACE reads. The table records 1.5 million to 2 million distinct CDR3 sequences, 28% of them present only once. Sequences were obtained from blood. The origin of the receptors is a woman aged 25 to 39 in good health.

The gene calls are TRBV4-2 and TRBJ2-7, with a weak D call TRBD2 (6 bases). CDR3 size: 16 residues. V was shortened by 1 base and J by 0 bases, with 13 bases between the two germline ends. Germline lookup yields CDR1 LGHNA and CDR2 YNFKEQ. The CDR3 DNA follows: TGTGCCAGCAGCCAAGCCTTGGGACTGAACTCCTACGAGCAGTACTTC. Its translation: CASSQALGLNSYEQYF.

The chain combines TRBV5-1 with TRBJ2-2; 14 bases are shared with TRBD2. Per the germline V gene, CDR1 is SGHRS and CDR2 is YFSETQ. The CDR3 sequence is 17 residues long. Trimming removed 4 bases from V and 4 bases from J; junction bases left unmatched: 6. The CDR3, as DNA: TGCGCCAGCAGCCGGGGACTAGCGGGAGCTAGCACCGGGGAGCTGTTTTTT. Translating it yields CASSRGLAGASTGELFF.

The J gene is TRBJ2-5, the V gene TRBV6-2 or TRBV6-3; D is unclear. The CDR3 has 12 residues. V lost 10 bases to trimming and J lost 2 bases, with 11 bases between them. CDR1 MNHEY and CDR2 SVGEGT come from the germline V gene. The CDR3 region is CATRRSQETQYF. The CDR3 DNA follows: TGTGCCACCAGGCGTTCGCAAGAGACCCAGTACTTC.

The chain employs TRBV6-6 and TRBJ2-1, with D possibly TRBD2 on 6 matching bases. Between the trimmed V and J ends, which lost 0 bases and 7 bases, there was a span of 16 bases. CDR1 is MNHNY, CDR2 SVGAGI, per germline (reference sequence). The CDR3 is made up of 16 amino acids. This chain's CDR3 is CASSYSLSGRLNEQFF. CDR3 bases: TGTGCCAGCAGTTACTCCCTTAGTGGGAGGTTGAATGAGCAGTTCTTC.

The chain carries TRBV18 and TRBJ1-5; TRBD1 is a possible D gene (5 bases). Germline-derived CDR1 and CDR2 are KGHSH and LQKENI. V shed 0 bases and J shed 3 bases, with 9 bases lying between them. CDR3 size: 15 residues. As DNA, the CDR3 is TGTGCCAGCTCACCACCAGGGGTGGTCAATCAGCCCCAGCATTTT. The encoded protein is CASSPPGVVNQPQHF.

This clonotype was found a few times. The chain carries TRBV10-3 and TRBJ2-5, with a weak D call TRBD1 (6 bases). V was shortened by 3 bases and J by 5 bases, with 19 bases between the two germline ends. Germline assignment: CDR1 ENHRY and CDR2 SYGVKD. The CDR3 is 16 amino acids. This chain's CDR3 is CAISEGGQRPSETQYF. The CDR3 DNA follows: TGTGCCATCAGTGAAGGAGGACAGCGCCCTTCGGAGACCCAGTACTTC.

Comment on this clonotype: This CDR3 is missing its conserved last phenylalanine or tryptophan, likely due to a read error. The CDR3 DNA reads as TGCGCCAGCAGGAGCGGGGACAGGGAGGTTCGGAAGACCCAGTACTGC. This gives the protein CASRSGDREVRKTQYC. The chain joins TRBV10-1 to TRBJ2-5; TRBD1 matches 9 bases. The CDR3 spans 16 residues. Per germline, CDR1 WNHNN and CDR2 SYGVQD (reference sequence). V dropped 6 bases and J dropped 6; count of bases not matched to a gene: 14.

This clonotype has a handful of counts. For the CDR3, the DNA is TGTGCCAGCAGTCGTCTCTCTGGGGCCAACGTCCTGACTTTC. This encodes CASSRLSGANVLTF. The chain is built from TRBV6-5 and TRBJ2-6, with D hard to call. CDR3 length equals 14 residues. Trimming removed 5 bases at V and 0 bases at J, with 5 bases between. Germline assignment: CDR1 MNHEY and CDR2 SVGAGI.

The chain carries TRBV7-9 and TRBJ1-1; no definite D call. The CDR3 runs to 14 residues. The germline V and J ends were trimmed by 5 bases and 8 bases, with 18 bases remaining between them. CDR1 is SEHNR, CDR2 FQNEAQ, per germline (reference sequence). The CDR3 DNA sequence: TGTGCCAGCAGCCTTACGGACTACGCCGGAGAAGCTTTCTTT. Translating it yields CASSLTDYAGEAFF. The variable domain in full, with the rest retrieved from reference TRBV7-9 and TRBJ1-1, is DTGVSQNPRHKITKRGQNVTFRCDPISEHNRLYWYRQTLGQGPEFLTYFQNEAQLEKSRLLSDRFSAERPKGSFSTLEIQRTEQGDSAMYLCASSLTDYAGEAFFGQGTRLTVV.

Notes on this clonotype: Given a much more abundant clone one base away, this may be a read error. The chain has TRBV20-1 and TRBJ2-1, with 12 positions matching TRBD2. The CDR3 sequence is 13 residues long. The germline V gene has CDR1 DFQATT and CDR2 SNEGSKA (reference sequence). The CDR3 spells CSATGLAGNERFF. CDR3 in DNA: TGCAGTGCTACAGGACTAGCGGGGAATGAGCGGTTCTTC.

This clonotype was counted many times. The V and J genes are TRBV6-6 and TRBJ1-2; D not certain. The CDR3 spans 12 residues. CDR1 is MNHNY, CDR2 SVGAGI, per germline (reference sequence). The V end was cut by 7 bases, the J end by 4 bases, with 10 bases between. CDR3 nucleotide sequence: TGTGCCAGCATGGAAGGGAGCTATGGCTACACCTTC. Translation gives CASMEGSYGYTF.

The chain employs TRBV4-1 and TRBJ2-7; 8 nucleotides line up with TRBD1. The germline CDR1 and CDR2 sequences are MGHRA and YSYEKL. J was trimmed by 2 bases and V by 1 base; bases with no gene match: 7. This CDR3 is built from 16 residues. CDR3 DNA: TGCGCCAGCAGCCAAGGGGACGACAGGGGCGCCTACGAGCAGTACTTC. This translates into CASSQGDDRGAYEQYF.

CDR3 sequence reads: CASSLRTSGDPYNEQFF. In DNA form, the CDR3 reads TGTGCCAGCAGCCTGAGGACTAGCGGGGATCCCTACAATGAGCAGTTCTTC. This chain links TRBV11-2 with TRBJ2-1; TRBD2 agrees at 12 bases. Germline trimming cut 5 bases from V and 2 bases from J; bases unmatched to any gene: 7. Germline CDR1 SGHAT, CDR2 FQNNGV. There are 17 residues in the CDR3.

This clonotype has ten or more counts. This chain uses TRBV20-1 with TRBJ2-5, with 12 nucleotides matching TRBD2. V lost 6 bases, J lost 5 bases, and 7 bases stayed unmatched. This CDR3 contains 14 residues. Germline CDR1 DFQATT, CDR2 SNEGSKA (reference sequence). CDR3 region: CSATPGLAGETQYF. CDR3 nucleotide sequence: TGCAGTGCCACCCCTGGACTAGCGGGGGAGACCCAGTACTTC.

V usage is TRBV2 and J usage is TRBJ2-1, with D maybe TRBD2 (5 bases). The end of the DNA is better explained by TRBJ2-7, so the J call may be wrong. Germline-derived CDR1 and CDR2 are SNHLY and FYNNEI. The CDR3 totals 15 residues. CDR3 residues: CASTLKRSSYNEQYF. The CDR3 nucleotides read TGTGCCAGCACCCTCAAGCGGAGCTCCTACAATGAGCAGTACTTC.

CDR3: CASSQVAGGKTDTQYF. CDR3 nucleotides: TGTGCCAGCAGCCAAGTGGCGGGGGGGAAAACAGATACGCAGTATTTT. The chain links TRBV4-2 to TRBJ2-3; 9 nucleotides agree with TRBD2. CDR3 length: 16 amino acids. Germline CDR1 LGHNA, CDR2 YNFKEQ. The V and J ends lost 1 base and 3 bases, in that order; junction bases with no gene match: 5.

The genes are TRBV3-1 and TRBJ1-5; the D is unclear. The CDR3 sequence is 13 residues long. V was pared by 4 bases and J by 7 bases, with 11 bases between. The germline V gene has CDR1 LGHDT and CDR2 YNNKEL (reference sequence). CDR3 protein: CASSRREDQPQHF. The CDR3 DNA sequence: TGTGCCAGCAGCCGGAGGGAAGACCAGCCCCAGCATTTT. Complete variable domain (other parts from reference TRBV3-1 and TRBJ1-5): DTAVSQTPKYLVTQMGNDKSIKCEQNLGHDTMYWYKQDSKKFLKIMFSYNNKELIINETVPNRFSPKSPDKAHLNLHINSLELGDSAVYFCASSRREDQPQHFGDGTRLSIL.

The chain is built from TRBV9 and TRBJ1-1, with a tentative D call TRBD1 (6 bases). The germline gives CDR1 SGDLS, CDR2 YYNGEE. This CDR3 has 12 amino acids. V lost 10 bases and J lost 3, with 13 bases in between. The CDR3 DNA reads TGTGCCCCGGGGGGGCTCGACACTGAAGCTTTCTTT. Encoded protein: CAPGGLDTEAFF.

The chain recombines TRBV4-1 with TRBJ1-1; D is perhaps TRBD1 (6 bases). The CDR3 is made up of 18 amino acids. Germline lookup yields CDR1 MGHRA and CDR2 YSYEKL. Trimming pared 0 bases from V and 1 base from J, leaving 18 bases between. The CDR3: CASSQEAVGGAWNTEAFF. The CDR3 DNA reads TGCGCCAGCAGCCAAGAGGCAGTGGGGGGGGCCTGGAACACTGAAGCTTTCTTT.

Details on this clonotype: A read error is possible here, since a much larger clone lies one base away. Here the CDR3 omits its conserved ending phenylalanine or tryptophan, so a read error is the likely source. This chain joins TRBV29-1 and TRBJ2-7; the D gene could be TRBD1 or TRBD2 (5 bases each). The DNA end is a closer match to TRBJ2-5, so the J assignment may be wrong. This CDR3 is 14 amino acids long. Per the germline V gene, CDR1 is SQVTM and CDR2 is ANQGSEA. The CDR3 is CSVERDVRQETQYL. In nucleotides, the CDR3 is TGCAGCGTTGAACGGGACGTACGCCAAGAGACCCAGTACCTC.

There are a few counts of this clonotype. The chain uses TRBV7-3 and TRBJ2-3; 9 bases fit TRBD1. The CDR3 totals 16 residues. V lost 0 bases, J lost 2 bases, and 3 bases stayed unmatched. The V gene's germline CDR1 is SGHTA and CDR2 FQGTGA. The DNA of the CDR3 is TGTGCCAGCAGCTTAACGGGACAGGGCCCCACAGATACGCAGTATTTT. Its translation: CASSLTGQGPTDTQYF.

The chain carries TRBV6-6 and TRBJ1-5; maybe TRBD1 (5 bases). The CDR3 runs to 15 residues. Trimming shortened V by 8 bases and J by 1 base, and 15 bases separated the two germline ends. From germline, CDR1 is MNHNY and CDR2 SVGAGI (reference sequence). The CDR3 bases are TGTGCCAGCCCTACGGGGGGGAGAAGCAATCAGCCCCAGCATTTT. This codes for CASPTGGRSNQPQHF.

The chain has TRBV27 and TRBJ1-2; D call uncertain. Germline V gives CDR1 MNHEY, CDR2 SMNVEV (reference sequence). The CDR3 contains 12 residues. V lost 8 bases to trimming and J lost 6 bases, with 13 bases between them. The DNA for the CDR3 is TGTGCCAGCCACATGAGGGCGAATGGCTACACCTTC. Translated: CASHMRANGYTF.

J is TRBJ2-3 and V is TRBV20-1, with TRBD2 matching over 8 bases. The V and J ends lost 4 bases and 3 bases, in that order; junction bases with no gene match: 9. The CDR3 extends over 15 amino acids. Germline V gives CDR1 DFQATT, CDR2 SNEGSKA (reference sequence). CDR3 DNA: TGCAGTGCTAAAAGCGGGGGAGCCAATACAGATACGCAGTATTTT. It codes for CSAKSGGANTDTQYF.

V is TRBV12-5 and J is TRBJ1-4; D is ambiguous. The CDR3 sequence is 16 residues long. Germline V gives CDR1 LGHNT, CDR2 FRNRAP. V lost 1 base and J lost 5, with 14 bases in between. The CDR3, as DNA: TGTGCTAGTGGTTTGGAATACGGAATAGAAAATGAAAAACTGTTTTTT. This encodes CASGLEYGIENEKLFF.

The chain combines TRBV9 with TRBJ1-1, with D possibly TRBD1 on 5 matching bases. In germline, CDR1 is SGDLS, CDR2 YYNGEE. The CDR3 spans 17 residues. Trimming took 0 bases from V and 5 from J, leaving 20 bases between them. The CDR3 DNA is TGTGCCAGCAGCGTAGAGGGCGGATGGGGGATTAGGACTGAAGCTTTCTTT. Translation: CASSVEGGWGIRTEAFF.

This clonotype has just a few counts. The rearrangement links TRBV6-5 to TRBJ2-6, with D uncertain. The ends were cut back, 7 bases at V and 1 base at J, with 11 bases in the middle. Germline loops: CDR1 MNHEY, CDR2 SVGAGI. The CDR3 contains 15 residues. The CDR3 spells CASTLFTSGANVLTF. For the CDR3, the DNA is TGTGCCAGCACCCTATTCACGTCTGGGGCCAACGTCCTGACTTTC.

As for this clonotype: Since a far larger clone is one base different, this is likely a read error. This rearrangement joins TRBV5-6 to TRBJ1-5, with a weak D call TRBD1 (5 bases). The CDR3 runs 13 residues. Trimming left V 7 bases short and J 4 bases short, with 12 bases between. Germline V gives CDR1 SGHDT, CDR2 YYEEEE. CDR3 DNA sequence: TGTGCCAGCGGCTCGAGGGGTAATCAGCCCCAGCATTTT. Its protein product is CASGSRGNQPQHF. The variable domain in full, completed from reference TRBV5-6 and TRBJ1-5, reads DAGVTQSPTHLIKTRGQQVTLRCSPKSGHDTVSWYQQALGQGPQFIFQYYEEEERQRGNFPDRFSGHQFPNYSSELNVNALLLGDSALYLCASGSRGNQPQHFGDGTRLSIL.

V is TRBV5-1 and J is TRBJ2-3; 7 bases align to TRBD2. CDR3 length: 15 residues. Germline V gene lookup returns CDR1 SGHRS and CDR2 YFSETQ. The junction had 6 bases not matched to a gene; V was cut back by 5 bases and J by 0 bases. For the CDR3, the DNA is TGCGCCAGCAGGGGCAGCGGGATTAGCACAGATACGCAGTATTTT. Translated: CASRGSGISTDTQYF. Full variable domain (remainder filled in from reference TRBV5-1 and TRBJ2-3): KAGVTQTPRYLIKTRGQQVTLSCSPISGHRSVSWYQQTPGQGLQFLFEYFSETQRNKGNFPGRFSGRQFSNSRSEMNVSTLELGDSALYLCASRGSGISTDTQYFGPGTRLTVL.

The CDR3 region has the DNA TGTGCCTGGAGTTACGGGGGGGGAGAGACCCAGTACTTC. This gives the protein CAWSYGGGETQYF. The V call is TRBV30, the J call TRBJ2-5; 8 nucleotides align to TRBD2. V shed 2 bases, J shed 4 bases, and the junction held 3 bases outside the gene matches. This CDR3 has 13 residues. The V gene's germline CDR1 is GTSNPN and CDR2 SVGIG (reference sequence).

V and J are TRBV20-1 and TRBJ2-3, with 9 bases fitting TRBD1. The V gene end was trimmed by 6 bases and the J gene end by 5 bases; junction bases not matched to a gene: 12. Germline V gives CDR1 DFQATT, CDR2 SNEGSKA (reference sequence). The CDR3 covers 15 residues. CDR3 nucleotides: TGCAGTGCCCTACGAGGGGACAGGGTAAAAGATACGCAGTATTTT. Encoded protein: CSALRGDRVKDTQYF.

Worth noting for this clonotype: The junction departs from germline at one end; a sequencing error may be responsible. V is TRBV5-1 and J is TRBJ1-6; no clear D. This CDR3 contains 14 residues. The germline gives CDR1 SGHRS, CDR2 YFSETQ. CDR3 amino acids: CAGRGRLGNSPIHF. The CDR3 region has the DNA TGCGCCGGCAGAGGGAGGCTAGGGAATTCACCCATCCACTTT.